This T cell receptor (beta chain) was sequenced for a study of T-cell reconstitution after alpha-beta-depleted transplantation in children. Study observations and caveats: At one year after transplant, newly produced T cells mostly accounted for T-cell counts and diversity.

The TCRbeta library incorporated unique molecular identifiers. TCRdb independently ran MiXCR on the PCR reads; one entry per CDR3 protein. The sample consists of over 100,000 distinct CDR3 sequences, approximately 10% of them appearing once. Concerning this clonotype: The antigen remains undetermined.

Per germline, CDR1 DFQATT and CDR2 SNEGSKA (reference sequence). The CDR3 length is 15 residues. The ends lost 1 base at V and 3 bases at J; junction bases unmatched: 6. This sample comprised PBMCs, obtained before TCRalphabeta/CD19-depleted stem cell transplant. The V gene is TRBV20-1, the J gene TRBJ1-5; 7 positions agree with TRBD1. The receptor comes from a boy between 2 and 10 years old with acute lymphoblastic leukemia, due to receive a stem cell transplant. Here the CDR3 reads CSARAGTVLNQPQHF. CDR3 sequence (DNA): TGCAGTGCTAGAGCGGGGACAGTCCTCAATCAGCCCCAGCATTTT.